One T cell receptor (beta chain) is described in this entry. The sample belongs to a study of blood T cells in healthy people across ages. Background on the study: With template switching, about one barcoded beta molecule was captured per two T cells.

The CDR3 extends over 17 amino acids. V was pared by 3 bases and J by 6 bases, with 13 bases of the junction left unmatched. From germline, CDR1 is SGHRS and CDR2 YFSETQ. The use of a sample-barcoded 5' primer and a J-beta primer mix characterized a second PCR of about 7 to 12 cycles. TCRdb redid the calling of the 5' RACE reads with MiXCR, one entry per CDR3 protein. The sample lists 650,000 to 1,000,000 distinct CDR3 sequences; 36% were seen once. Per-sample yields of isolated PBMCs were at least 6.5 million. V usage is TRBV5-1 and J usage is TRBJ2-3; 10 bases agree with TRBD2. The specimen was blood. The receptor was isolated from a man between 18 and 35 years old in good health. The CDR3: CASSSPPQRGGQDTQYF. The CDR3 coding sequence is TGCGCCAGCAGCTCCCCTCCCCAGCGGGGGGGGCAGGATACGCAGTATTTT.